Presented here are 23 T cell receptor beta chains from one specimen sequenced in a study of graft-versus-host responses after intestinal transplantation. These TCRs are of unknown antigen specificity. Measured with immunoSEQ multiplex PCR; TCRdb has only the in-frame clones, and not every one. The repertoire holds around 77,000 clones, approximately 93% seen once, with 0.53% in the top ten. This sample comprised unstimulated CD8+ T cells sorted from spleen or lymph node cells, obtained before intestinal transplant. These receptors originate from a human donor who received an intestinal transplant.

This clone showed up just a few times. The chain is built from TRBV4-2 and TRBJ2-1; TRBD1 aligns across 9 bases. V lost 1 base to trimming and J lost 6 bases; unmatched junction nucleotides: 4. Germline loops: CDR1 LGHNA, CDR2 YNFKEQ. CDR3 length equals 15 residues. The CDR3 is CASSQGTGASNEQFF. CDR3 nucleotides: TGTGCCAGCAGCCAAGGGACAGGGGCTAGCAATGAGCAGTTCTTC.

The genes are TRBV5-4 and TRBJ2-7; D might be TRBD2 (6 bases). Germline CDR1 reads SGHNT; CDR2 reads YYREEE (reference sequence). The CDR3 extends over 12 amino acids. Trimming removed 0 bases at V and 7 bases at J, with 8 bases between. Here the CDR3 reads CASSLAGGEQYF. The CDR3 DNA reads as TGTGCCAGCAGCTTGGCCGGGGGAGAGCAGTACTTC.

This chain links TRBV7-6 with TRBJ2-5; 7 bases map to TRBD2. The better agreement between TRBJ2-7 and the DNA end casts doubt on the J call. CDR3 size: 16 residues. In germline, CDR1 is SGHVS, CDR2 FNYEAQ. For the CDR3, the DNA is TGTGCCAGCAGCTTACTGACGCGGGAGTTCCCCTACGAGCAGTACTTC. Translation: CASSLLTREFPYEQYF.

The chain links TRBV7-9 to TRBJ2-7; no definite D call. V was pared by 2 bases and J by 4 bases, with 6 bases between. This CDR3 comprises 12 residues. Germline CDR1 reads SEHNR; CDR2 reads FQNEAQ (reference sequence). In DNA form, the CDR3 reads TGTGCCAGCAGCTTACGGCCATACGAGCAGTACTTC. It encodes CASSLRPYEQYF.

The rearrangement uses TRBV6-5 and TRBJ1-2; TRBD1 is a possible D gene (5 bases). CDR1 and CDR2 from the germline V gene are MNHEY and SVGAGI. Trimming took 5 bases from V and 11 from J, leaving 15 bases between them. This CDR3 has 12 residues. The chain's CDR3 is CASSLGTYDYTF. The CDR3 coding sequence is TGTGCCAGCAGTCTAGGGACCTACGATTACACCTTC.

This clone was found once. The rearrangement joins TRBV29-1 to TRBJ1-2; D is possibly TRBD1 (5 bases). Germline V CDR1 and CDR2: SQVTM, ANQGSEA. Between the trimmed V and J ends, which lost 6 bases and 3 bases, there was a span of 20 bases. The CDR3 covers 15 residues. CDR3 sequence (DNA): TGCAGCGTCGACAGAATAAGCTGGGGCTACTATGGCTACACCTTC. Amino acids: CSVDRISWGYYGYTF.

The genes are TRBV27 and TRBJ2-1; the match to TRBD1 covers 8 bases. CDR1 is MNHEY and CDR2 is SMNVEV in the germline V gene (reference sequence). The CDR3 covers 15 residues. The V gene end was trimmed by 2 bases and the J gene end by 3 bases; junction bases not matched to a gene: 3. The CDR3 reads CASSLAQGGYNEQFF. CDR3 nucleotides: TGTGCCAGCAGTTTAGCACAGGGGGGCTACAATGAGCAGTTCTTC.

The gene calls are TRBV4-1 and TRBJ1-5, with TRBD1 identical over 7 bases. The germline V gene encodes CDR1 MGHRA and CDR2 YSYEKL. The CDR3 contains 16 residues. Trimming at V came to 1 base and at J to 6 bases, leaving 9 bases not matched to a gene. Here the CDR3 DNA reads TGCGCCAGCAGCCAAGTCCCCGACAGGGTAAGTCAGCCCCAGCATTTT. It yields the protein CASSQVPDRVSQPQHF.

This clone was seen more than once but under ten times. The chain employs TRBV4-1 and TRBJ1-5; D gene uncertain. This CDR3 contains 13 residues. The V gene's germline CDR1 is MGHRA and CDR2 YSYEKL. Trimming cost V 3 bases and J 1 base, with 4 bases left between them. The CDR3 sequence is CASSQQSNQPQHF. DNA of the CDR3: TGCGCCAGCAGCCAGCAGAGCAATCAGCCCCAGCATTTT.

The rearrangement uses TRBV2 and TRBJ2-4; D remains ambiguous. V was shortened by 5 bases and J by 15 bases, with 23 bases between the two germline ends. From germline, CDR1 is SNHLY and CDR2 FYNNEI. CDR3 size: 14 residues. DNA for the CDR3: TGTGCCAGCAGTCGACCTCTGACCGGGCCCTGGCCGTACTTC. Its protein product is CASSRPLTGPWPYF.

The CDR3 region is CASSQDGQGNTEAFF. The CDR3 DNA sequence: TGCGCCAGCAGCCAAGACGGCCAGGGTAACACTGAAGCTTTCTTT. The J gene is TRBJ1-1, the V gene TRBV4-3, with D perhaps matching TRBD1 (5 bases). This CDR3 region has 15 residues. Trimming removed 0 bases from V and 2 bases from J, with 10 bases in between. The germline V gene encodes CDR1 LGHNA and CDR2 YSLEER.

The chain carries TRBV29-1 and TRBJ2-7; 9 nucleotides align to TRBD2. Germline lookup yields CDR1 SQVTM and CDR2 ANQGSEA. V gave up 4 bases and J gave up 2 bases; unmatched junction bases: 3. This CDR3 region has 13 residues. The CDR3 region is CSVVLAGTYEQYF. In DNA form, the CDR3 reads TGCAGCGTTGTCCTAGCGGGAACCTACGAGCAGTACTTC.

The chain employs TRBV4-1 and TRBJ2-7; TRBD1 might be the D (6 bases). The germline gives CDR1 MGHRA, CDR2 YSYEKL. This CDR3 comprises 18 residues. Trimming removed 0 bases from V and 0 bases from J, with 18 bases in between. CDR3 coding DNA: TGCGCCAGCAGCCAAGATATCGGGGCAGGGGCCTACTCCTACGAGCAGTACTTC. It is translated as CASSQDIGAGAYSYEQYF.

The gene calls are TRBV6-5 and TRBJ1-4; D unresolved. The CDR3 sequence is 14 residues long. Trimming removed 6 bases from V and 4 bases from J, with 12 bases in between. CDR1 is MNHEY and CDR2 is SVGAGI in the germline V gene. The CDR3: CASSISGDNEKLFF. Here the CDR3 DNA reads TGTGCCAGCAGCATCAGTGGTGATAATGAAAAACTGTTTTTT.

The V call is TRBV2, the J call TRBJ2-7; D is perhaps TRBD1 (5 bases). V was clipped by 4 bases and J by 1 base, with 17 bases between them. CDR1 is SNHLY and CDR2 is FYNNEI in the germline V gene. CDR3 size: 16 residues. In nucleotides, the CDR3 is TGTGCCAGCAGTGGAAGCCCCAGGGTCAAGTCCTACGAGCAGTACTTC. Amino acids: CASSGSPRVKSYEQYF.

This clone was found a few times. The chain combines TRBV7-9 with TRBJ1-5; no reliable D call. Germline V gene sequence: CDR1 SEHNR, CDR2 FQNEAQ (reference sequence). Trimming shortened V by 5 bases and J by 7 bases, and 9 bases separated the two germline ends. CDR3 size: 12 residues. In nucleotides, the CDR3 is TGTGCCAGCAGCCTCACCGGGCAGCCCCAGCATTTT. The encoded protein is CASSLTGQPQHF.

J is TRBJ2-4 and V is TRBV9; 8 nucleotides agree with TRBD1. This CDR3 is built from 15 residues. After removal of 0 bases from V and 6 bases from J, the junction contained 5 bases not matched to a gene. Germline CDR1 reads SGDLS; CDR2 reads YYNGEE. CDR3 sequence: CASSVGGQGANIQYF. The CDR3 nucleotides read TGTGCCAGCAGCGTAGGGGGCCAGGGGGCAAACATTCAGTACTTC.

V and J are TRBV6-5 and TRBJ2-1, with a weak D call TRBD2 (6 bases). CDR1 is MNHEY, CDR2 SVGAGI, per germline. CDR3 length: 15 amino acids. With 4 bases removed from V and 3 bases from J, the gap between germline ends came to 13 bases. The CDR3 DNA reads TGTGCCAGCAGTTCTGGGGGGTTAGGCTACAATGAGCAGTTCTTC. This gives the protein CASSSGGLGYNEQFF.

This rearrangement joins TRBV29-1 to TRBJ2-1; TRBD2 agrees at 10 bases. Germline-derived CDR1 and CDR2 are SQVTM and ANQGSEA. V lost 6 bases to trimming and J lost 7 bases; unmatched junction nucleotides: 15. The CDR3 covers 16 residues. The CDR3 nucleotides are TGCAGCGTCTGGGGGGAAGTAGCGGGAGGTGGGAATGAGCAGTTCTTC. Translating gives CSVWGEVAGGGNEQFF.

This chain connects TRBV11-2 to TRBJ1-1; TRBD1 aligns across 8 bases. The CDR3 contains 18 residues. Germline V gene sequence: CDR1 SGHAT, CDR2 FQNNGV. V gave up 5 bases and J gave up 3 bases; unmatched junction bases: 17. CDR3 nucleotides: TGTGCCAGCAGCACACCCCCCTGGACAGGGTATAGAGACACTGAAGCTTTCTTT. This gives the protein CASSTPPWTGYRDTEAFF.

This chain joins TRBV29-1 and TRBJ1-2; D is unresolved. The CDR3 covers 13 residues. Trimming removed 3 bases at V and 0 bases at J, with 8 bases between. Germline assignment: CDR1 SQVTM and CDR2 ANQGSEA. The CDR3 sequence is CSVEEDANYGYTF. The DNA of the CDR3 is TGCAGCGTTGAGGAAGATGCTAACTATGGCTACACCTTC.

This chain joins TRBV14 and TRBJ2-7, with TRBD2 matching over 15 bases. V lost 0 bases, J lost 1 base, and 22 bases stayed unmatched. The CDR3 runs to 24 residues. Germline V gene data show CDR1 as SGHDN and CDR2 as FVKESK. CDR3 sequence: CASSQERSETSAVGLAGGSYEQYF. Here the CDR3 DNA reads TGTGCCAGCAGCCAAGAACGATCAGAGACTAGCGCCGTAGGACTAGCGGGAGGGTCCTACGAGCAGTACTTC.

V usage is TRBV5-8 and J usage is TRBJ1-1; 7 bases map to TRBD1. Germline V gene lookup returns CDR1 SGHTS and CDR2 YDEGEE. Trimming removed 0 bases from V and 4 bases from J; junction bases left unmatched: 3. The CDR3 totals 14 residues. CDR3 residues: CASSLGQGATEAFF. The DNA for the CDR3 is TGTGCCAGCAGCTTGGGACAGGGCGCCACTGAAGCTTTCTTT.